This T cell receptor beta chain was identified during a study of identical twins. Concerning this clonotype: The antigen is unknown.

TCRdb re-derived calls from the 5' RACE reads in MiXCR, one entry per CDR3 protein. Counted here are about 470,000 distinct CDR3 sequences, roughly 26% occurring once; the ten biggest clones make up 2.9%. Study-level points and caveats: Twins' excess sharing was less marked for out-of-frame beta sequences.

The V end was cut by 4 bases, the J end by 8 bases, with 15 bases between. From germline, CDR1 is LGHDT and CDR2 YNNKEL (reference sequence). This CDR3 has 15 amino acids. The same sample was also used in a study of T cells expressing NK-cell markers.

The sequencing sample was made of CD4+ T cells sorted from blood. The chain combines TRBV3-1 with TRBJ1-6; D gene ambiguous. This receptor was obtained from a woman between 18 and 29 years old in good health. CDR3 amino acids: CASSRTAQADSPLHF. CDR3 nucleotides: TGTGCCAGCAGCCGGACGGCGCAGGCAGATTCACCCCTCCACTTT. Supplemented by reference TRBV3-1 and TRBJ1-6, the full variable domain reads DTAVSQTPKYLVTQMGNDKSIKCEQNLGHDTMYWYKQDSKKFLKIMFSYNNKELIINETVPNRFSPKSPDKAHLNLHINSLELGDSAVYFCASSRTAQADSPLHFGNGTRLTVT.